This T cell receptor beta chain was obtained from a study of blood T cell repertoires in COVID-19. Assay: immunoSEQ multiplex PCR; the TCRdb copy retains only in-frame clones and omits some. Of about 74,000 clones detected, about 91% appear once; the ten largest clones hold around 2%. Trimming took off 4 bases at V and 2 bases at J, with 15 bases between the two ends. CDR1 and CDR2 (germline): WSHSY, SAAADI. This CDR3 comprises 15 residues. The genes are TRBV10-2 and TRBJ2-7; tentatively, D is TRBD2 (5 bases). The sequence was collected from a woman over 75 with active or convalescent COVID-19. The sequencing input was peripheral blood. In nucleotides, the CDR3 is TGCGCCAGCAGTGGTGGGGTCGCGGGTCCCTACGAGCAGTACTTC. It specifies CASSGGVAGPYEQYF.